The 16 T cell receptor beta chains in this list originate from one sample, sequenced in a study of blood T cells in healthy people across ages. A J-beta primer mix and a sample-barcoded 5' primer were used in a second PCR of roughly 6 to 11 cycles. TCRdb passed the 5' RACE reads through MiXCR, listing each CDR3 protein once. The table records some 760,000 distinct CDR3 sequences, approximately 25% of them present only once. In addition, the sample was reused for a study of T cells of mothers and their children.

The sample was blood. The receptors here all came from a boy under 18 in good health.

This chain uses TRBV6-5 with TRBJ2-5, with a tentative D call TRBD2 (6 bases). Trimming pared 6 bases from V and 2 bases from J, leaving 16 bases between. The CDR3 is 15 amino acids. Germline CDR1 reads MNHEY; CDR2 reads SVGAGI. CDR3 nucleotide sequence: TGTGCCAGCAGCCCGGGACTGGGGAGGCAAGAGACCCAGTACTTC. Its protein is CASSPGLGRQETQYF.

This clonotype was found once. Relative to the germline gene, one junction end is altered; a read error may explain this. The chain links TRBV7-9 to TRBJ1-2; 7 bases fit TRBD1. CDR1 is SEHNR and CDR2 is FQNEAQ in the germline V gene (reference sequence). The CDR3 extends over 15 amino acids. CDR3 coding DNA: TGTGCCTGCAGCTGGGGGGACAGTGGGGACTATGGCTACACCTTC. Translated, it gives CACSWGDSGDYGYTF.

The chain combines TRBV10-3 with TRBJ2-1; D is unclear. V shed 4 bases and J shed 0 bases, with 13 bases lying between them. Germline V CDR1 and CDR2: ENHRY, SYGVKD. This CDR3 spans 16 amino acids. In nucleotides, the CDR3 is TGTGCCATCAGTGCGAGAGCTACCAGCTCCTACAATGAGCAGTTCTTC. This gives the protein CAISARATSSYNEQFF.

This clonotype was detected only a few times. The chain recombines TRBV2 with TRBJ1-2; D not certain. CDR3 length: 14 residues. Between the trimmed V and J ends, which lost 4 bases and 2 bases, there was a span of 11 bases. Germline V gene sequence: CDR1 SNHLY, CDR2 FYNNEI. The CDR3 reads CASSAELSNYGYTF. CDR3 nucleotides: TGTGCCAGCAGTGCGGAACTGAGCAACTATGGCTACACCTTC.

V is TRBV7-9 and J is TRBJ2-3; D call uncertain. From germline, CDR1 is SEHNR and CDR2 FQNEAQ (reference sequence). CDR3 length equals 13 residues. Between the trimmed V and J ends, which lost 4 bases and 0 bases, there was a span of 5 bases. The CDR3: CASSYHSTDTQYF. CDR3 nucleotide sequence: TGTGCCAGCAGCTATCACAGCACAGATACGCAGTATTTT. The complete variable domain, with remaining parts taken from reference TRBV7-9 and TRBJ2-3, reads DTGVSQNPRHKITKRGQNVTFRCDPISEHNRLYWYRQTLGQGPEFLTYFQNEAQLEKSRLLSDRFSAERPKGSFSTLEIQRTEQGDSAMYLCASSYHSTDTQYFGPGTRLTVL.

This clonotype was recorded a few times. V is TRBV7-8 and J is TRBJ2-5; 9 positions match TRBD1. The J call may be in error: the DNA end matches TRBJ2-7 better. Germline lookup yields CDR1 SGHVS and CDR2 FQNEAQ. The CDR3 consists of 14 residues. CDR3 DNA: TGTGCCAGCAGCTTAAGGGACAGGGCCTACGAGCAGTACTTC. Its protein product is CASSLRDRAYEQYF.

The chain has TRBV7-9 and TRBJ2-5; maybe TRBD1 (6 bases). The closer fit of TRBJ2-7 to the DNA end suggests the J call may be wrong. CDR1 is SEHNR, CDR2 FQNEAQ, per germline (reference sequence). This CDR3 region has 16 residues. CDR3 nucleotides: TGTGCCAGCAGCTTAGGTGAGGCCAGGGGTGCTTACGAGCAGTACTTC. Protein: CASSLGEARGAYEQYF.

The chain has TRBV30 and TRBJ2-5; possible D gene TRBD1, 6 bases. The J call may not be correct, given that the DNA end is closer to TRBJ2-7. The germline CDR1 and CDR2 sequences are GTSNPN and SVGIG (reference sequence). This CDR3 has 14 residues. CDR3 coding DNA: TGTGCCTGGAGTGATGGACAGAAGGCCTACGAGCAGTACTTC. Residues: CAWSDGQKAYEQYF.

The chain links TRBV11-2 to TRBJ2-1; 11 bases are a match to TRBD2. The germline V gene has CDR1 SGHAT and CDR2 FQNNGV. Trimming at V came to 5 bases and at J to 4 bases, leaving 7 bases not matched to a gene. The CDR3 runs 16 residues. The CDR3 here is CASSPQTSGAYNEQFF. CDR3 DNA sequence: TGTGCCAGCAGCCCTCAGACTAGCGGGGCATACAATGAGCAGTTCTTC.

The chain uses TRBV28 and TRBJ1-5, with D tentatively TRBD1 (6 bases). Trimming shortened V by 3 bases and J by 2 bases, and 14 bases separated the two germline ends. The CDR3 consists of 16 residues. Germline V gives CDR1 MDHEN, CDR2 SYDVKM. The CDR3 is CASSFRGQMGNQPQHF. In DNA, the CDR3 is TGTGCCAGCAGTTTCCGCGGACAGATGGGCAATCAGCCCCAGCATTTT.

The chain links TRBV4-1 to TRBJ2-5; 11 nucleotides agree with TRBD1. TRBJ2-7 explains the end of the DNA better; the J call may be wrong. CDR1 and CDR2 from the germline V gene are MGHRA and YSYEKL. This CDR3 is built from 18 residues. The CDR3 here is CASSQVWTGGGESYEQYF. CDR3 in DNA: TGCGCCAGCAGCCAAGTTTGGACAGGGGGCGGTGAGTCCTACGAGCAGTACTTC.

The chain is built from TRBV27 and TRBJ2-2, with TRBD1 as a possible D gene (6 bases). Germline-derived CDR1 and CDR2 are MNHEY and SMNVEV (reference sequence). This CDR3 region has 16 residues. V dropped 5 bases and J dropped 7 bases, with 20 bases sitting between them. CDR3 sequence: CASSPGQFPGVGELFF. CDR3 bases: TGTGCCAGCAGTCCCGGACAGTTCCCCGGGGTCGGGGAGCTGTTTTTT.

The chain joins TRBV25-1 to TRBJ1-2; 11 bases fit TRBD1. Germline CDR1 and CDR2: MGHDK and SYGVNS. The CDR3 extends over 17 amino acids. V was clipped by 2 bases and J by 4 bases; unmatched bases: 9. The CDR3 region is CASSEGRPGQGAYGYTF. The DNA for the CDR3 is TGTGCCAGCAGTGAAGGAAGGCCTGGACAGGGGGCCTATGGCTACACCTTC.

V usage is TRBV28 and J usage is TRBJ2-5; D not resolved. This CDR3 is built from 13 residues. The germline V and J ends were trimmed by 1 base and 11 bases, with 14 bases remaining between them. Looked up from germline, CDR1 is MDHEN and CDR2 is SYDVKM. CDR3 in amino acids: CASSLYAGELQYF. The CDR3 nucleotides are TGTGCCAGCAGTTTATATGCCGGCGAGCTGCAGTACTTC. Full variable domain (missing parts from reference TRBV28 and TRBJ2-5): DVKVTQSSRYLVKRTGEKVFLECVQDMDHENMFWYRQDPGLGLRLIYFSYDVKMKEKGDIPEGYSVSREKKERFSLILESASTNQTSMYLCASSLYAGELQYFGPGTRLLVL.

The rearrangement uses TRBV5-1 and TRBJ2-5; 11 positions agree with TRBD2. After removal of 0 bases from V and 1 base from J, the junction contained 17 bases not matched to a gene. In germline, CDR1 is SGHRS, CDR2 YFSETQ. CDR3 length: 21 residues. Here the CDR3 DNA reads TGCGCCAGCAGCTTGGCAAGTTTCTTATCGACTAGCGGGGTCATCCAAGAGACCCAGTACTTC. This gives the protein CASSLASFLSTSGVIQETQYF.

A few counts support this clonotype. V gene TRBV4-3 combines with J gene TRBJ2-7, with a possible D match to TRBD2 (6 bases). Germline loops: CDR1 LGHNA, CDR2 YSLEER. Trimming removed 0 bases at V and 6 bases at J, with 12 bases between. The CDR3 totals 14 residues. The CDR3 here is CASSQDGGLGEQYF. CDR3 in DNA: TGCGCCAGCAGCCAAGATGGGGGACTGGGCGAGCAGTACTTC.